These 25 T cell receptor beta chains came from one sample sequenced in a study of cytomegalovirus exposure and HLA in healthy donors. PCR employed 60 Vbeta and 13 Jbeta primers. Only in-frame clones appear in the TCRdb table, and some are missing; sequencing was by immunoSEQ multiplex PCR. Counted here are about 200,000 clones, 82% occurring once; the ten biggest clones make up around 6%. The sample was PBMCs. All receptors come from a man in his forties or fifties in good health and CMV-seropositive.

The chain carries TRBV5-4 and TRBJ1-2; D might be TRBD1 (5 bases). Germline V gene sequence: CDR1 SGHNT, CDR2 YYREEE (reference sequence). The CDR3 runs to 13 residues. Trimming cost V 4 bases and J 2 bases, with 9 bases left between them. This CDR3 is CASSHGANYGYTF. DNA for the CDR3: TGTGCCAGCAGCCATGGGGCCAACTATGGCTACACCTTC.

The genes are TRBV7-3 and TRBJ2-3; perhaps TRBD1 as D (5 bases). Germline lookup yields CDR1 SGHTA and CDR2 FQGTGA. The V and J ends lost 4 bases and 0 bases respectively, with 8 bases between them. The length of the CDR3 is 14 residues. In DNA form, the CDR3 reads TGTGCCAGCAGCTCCCGGACAAGCACAGATACGCAGTATTTT. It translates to CASSSRTSTDTQYF.

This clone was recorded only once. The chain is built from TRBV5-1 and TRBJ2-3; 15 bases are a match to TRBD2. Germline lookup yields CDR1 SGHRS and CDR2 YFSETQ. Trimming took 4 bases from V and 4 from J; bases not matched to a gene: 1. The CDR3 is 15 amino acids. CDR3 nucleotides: TGCGCCAGCAGCCGGACTAGCGGGAGGGCAGATACGCAGTATTTT. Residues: CASSRTSGRADTQYF.

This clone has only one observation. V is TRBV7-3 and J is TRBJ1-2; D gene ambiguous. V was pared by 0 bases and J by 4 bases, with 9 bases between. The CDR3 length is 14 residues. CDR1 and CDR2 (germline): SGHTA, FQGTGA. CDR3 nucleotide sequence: TGTGCCAGCAGCTTAACACCGGCAGGCTATGGCTACACCTTC. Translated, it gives CASSLTPAGYGYTF.

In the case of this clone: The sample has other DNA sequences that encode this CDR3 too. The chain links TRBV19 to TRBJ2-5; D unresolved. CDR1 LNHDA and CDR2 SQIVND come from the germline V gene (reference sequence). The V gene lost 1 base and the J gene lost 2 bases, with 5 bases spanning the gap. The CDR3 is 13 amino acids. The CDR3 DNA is TGTGCCAGTAGTATAGGGCAGCAAGAGACCCAGTACTTC. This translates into CASSIGQQETQYF.

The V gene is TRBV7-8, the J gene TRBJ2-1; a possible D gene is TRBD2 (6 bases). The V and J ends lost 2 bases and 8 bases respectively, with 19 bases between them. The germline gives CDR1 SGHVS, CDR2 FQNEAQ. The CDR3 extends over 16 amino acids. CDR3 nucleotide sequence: TGTGCCAGCAGCTTAATCGGGGCCCGATGGGGGGATGAGCAGTTCTTC. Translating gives CASSLIGARWGDEQFF.

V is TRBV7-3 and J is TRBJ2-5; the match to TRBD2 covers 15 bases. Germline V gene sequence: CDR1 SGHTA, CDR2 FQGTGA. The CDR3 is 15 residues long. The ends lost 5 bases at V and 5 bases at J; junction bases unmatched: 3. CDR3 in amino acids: CASSLGTSGRETQYF. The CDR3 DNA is TGTGCCAGCAGCCTAGGGACTAGCGGGAGGGAGACCCAGTACTTC.

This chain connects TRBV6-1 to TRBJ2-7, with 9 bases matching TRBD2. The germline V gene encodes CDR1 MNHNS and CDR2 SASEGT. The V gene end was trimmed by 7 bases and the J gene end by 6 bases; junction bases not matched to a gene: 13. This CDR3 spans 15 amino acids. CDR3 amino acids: CASTAGGRGRPEQYF. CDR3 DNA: TGTGCCAGCACCGCCGGCGGGAGGGGGCGCCCCGAGCAGTACTTC.

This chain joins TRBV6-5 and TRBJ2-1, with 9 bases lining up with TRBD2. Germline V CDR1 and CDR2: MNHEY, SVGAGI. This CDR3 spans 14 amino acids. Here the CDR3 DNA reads TGTGCAACAGGGAAGCGGGAGGCTTACAATGAGCAGTTCTTC. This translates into CATGKREAYNEQFF.

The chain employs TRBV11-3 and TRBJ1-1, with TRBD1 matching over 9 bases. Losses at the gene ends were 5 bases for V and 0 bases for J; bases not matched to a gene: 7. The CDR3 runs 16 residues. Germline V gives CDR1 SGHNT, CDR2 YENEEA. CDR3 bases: TGTGCCAGCAGCAACCGGGACAGGGACGTGAACACTGAAGCTTTCTTT. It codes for CASSNRDRDVNTEAFF.

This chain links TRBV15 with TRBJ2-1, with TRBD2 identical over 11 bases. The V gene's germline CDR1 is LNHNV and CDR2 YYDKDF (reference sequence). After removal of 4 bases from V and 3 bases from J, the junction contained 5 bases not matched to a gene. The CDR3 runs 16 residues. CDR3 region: CATSIRTSGYYNEQFF. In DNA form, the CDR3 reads TGTGCCACCAGCATCCGGACTAGCGGGTACTACAATGAGCAGTTCTTC.

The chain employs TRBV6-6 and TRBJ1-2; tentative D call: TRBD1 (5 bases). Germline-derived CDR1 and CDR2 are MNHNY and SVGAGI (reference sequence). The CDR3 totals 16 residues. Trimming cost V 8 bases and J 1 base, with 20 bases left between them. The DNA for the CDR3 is TGTGCCAGCCTACCCATGGGTAAAGGGGTTAACTATGGCTACACCTTC. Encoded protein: CASLPMGKGVNYGYTF.

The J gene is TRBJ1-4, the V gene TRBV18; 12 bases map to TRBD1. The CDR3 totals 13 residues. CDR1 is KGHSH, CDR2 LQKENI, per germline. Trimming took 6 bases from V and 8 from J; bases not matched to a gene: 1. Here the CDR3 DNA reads TGTGCCAGCTCTGGGACAGGGGGCGAAAAACTGTTTTTT. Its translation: CASSGTGGEKLFF. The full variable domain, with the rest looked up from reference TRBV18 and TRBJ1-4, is NAGVMQNPRHLVRRRGQEARLRCSPMKGHSHVYWYRQLPEEGLKFMVYLQKENIIDESGMPKERFSAEFPKEGPSILRIQQVVRGDSAAYFCASSGTGGEKLFFGSGTQLSVL.

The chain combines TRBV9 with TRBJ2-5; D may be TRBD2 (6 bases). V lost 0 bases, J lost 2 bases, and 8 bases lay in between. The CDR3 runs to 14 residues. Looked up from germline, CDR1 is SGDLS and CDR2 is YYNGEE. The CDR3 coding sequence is TGTGCCAGCAGCGTAGCGGGAGAGCAAGAGACCCAGTACTTC. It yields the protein CASSVAGEQETQYF. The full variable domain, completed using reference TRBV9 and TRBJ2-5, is DSGVTQTPKHLITATGQRVTLRCSPRSGDLSVYWYQQSLDQGLQFLIQYYNGEERAKGNILERFSAQQFPDLHSELNLSSLELGDSALYFCASSVAGEQETQYFGPGTRLLVL.

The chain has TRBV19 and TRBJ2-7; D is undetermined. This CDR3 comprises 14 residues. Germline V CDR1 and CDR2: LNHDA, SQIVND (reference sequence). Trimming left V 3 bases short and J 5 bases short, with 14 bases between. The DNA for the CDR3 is TGTGCCAGTAGTATGGGCTACCCACACGACGAGCAGTACTTC. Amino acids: CASSMGYPHDEQYF. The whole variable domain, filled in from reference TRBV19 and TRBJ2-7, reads DGGITQSPKYLFRKEGQNVTLSCEQNLNHDAMYWYRQDPGQGLRLIYYSQIVNDFQKGDIAEGYSVSREKKESFPLTVTSAQKNPTAFYLCASSMGYPHDEQYFGPGTRLTVT.

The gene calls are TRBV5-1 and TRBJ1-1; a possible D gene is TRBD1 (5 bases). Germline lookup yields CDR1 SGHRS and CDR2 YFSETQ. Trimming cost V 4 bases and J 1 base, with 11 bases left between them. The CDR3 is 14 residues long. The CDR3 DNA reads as TGCGCCAGCAGCGCGGGACCGTCGAACACTGAAGCTTTCTTT. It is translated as CASSAGPSNTEAFF.

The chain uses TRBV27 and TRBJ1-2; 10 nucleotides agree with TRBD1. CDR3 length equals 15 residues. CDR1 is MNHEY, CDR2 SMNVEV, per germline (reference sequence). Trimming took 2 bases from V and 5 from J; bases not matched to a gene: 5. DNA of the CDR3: TGTGCCAGCAGTTTACGGACAGGGGGGAGTTATGGCTACACCTTC. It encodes CASSLRTGGSYGYTF.

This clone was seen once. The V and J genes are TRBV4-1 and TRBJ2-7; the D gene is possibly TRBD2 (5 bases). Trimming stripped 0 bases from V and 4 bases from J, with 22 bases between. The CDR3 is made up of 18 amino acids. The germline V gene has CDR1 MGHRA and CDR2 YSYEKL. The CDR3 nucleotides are TGCGCCAGCAGCCAAGATGTGCTCCACCCGGGAAGTATTTACGAGCAGTACTTC. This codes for CASSQDVLHPGSIYEQYF.

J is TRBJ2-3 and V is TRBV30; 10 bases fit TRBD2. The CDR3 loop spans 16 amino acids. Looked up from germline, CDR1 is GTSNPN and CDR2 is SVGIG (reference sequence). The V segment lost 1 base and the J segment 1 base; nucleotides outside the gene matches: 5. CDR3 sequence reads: CAWSGSSGSGTDTQYF. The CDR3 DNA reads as TGTGCCTGGAGTGGCTCTAGCGGGAGTGGCACAGATACGCAGTATTTT. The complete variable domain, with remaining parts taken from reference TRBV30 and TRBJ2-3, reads SQTIHQWPATLVQPVGSPLSLECTVEGTSNPNLYWYRQAAGRGLQLLFYSVGIGQISSEVPQNLSASRPQDRQFILSSKKLLLSDSGFYLCAWSGSSGSGTDTQYFGPGTRLTVL.

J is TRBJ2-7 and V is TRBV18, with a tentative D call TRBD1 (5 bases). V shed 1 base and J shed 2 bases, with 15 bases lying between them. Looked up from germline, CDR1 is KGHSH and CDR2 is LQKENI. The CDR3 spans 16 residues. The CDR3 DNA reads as TGTGCCAGCTCACCACAATCAAGACAGACTGCCTACGAGCAGTACTTC. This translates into CASSPQSRQTAYEQYF.

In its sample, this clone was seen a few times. CDR3 DNA: TGTGCCAGCAGCCCTAGCGGGAGGGCCCCAGATACGCAGTATTTT. It yields the protein CASSPSGRAPDTQYF. V usage is TRBV7-9 and J usage is TRBJ2-3; 12 bases line up with TRBD2. CDR1 and CDR2 (germline): SEHNR, FQNEAQ (reference sequence). This CDR3 has 15 residues. The ends lost 5 bases at V and 4 bases at J; junction bases unmatched: 4.

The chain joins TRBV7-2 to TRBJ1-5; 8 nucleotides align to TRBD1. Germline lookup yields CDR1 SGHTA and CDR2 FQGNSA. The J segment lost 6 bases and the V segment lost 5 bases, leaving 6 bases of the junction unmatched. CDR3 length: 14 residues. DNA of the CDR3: TGTGCCAGCAGCCAGGGGGCAGGGTTTCAGCCCCAGCATTTT. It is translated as CASSQGAGFQPQHF.

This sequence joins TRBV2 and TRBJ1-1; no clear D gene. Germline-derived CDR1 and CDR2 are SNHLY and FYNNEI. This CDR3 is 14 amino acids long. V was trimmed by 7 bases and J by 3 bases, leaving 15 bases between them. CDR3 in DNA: TGTGCCAGCATCAGGACTCAAACCCACACTGAAGCTTTCTTT. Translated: CASIRTQTHTEAFF.

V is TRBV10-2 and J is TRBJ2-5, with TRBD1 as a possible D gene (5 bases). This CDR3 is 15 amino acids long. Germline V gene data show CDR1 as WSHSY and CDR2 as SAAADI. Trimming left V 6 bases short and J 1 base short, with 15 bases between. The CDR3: CASRESWTPQETQYF. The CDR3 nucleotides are TGCGCCAGCAGGGAATCCTGGACACCCCAAGAGACCCAGTACTTC.

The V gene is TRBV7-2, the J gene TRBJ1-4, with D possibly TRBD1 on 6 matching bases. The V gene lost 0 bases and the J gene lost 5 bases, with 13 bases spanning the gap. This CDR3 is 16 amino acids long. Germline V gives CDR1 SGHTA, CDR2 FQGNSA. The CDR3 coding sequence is TGTGCCAGCAGCTTAGCCCCTACAGGGCTCAATGAAAAACTGTTTTTT. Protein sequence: CASSLAPTGLNEKLFF.